The clone carrying this T cell receptor (beta chain) was picked up many times. Its antigen is not identified. The CDR3 has 17 residues. Deletions cut 0 bases from V and 0 bases from J, with 12 bases between. Germline CDR1 MGHRA, CDR2 YSYEKL. This sample is part of a study of molecular identifiers for immune sequencing clone quantification. Study-level points and caveats: Highly expanded clone sizes could be underestimated by identical TCR molecules sharing a barcode.

Sorting isolated naive CD8 T cells as CD8+CD4-CCR7+CD45RA+ events. Listed TCR primers and previously described methods were used for bulk TCR libraries. TCRdb re-called the PCR reads with MiXCR, one entry per CDR3 protein. The sample shows some 91,000 distinct CDR3 sequences, 20% to 25% of them seen only once. The origin of this receptor is a human donor in good health. Some libraries in this study had Jurkat cell RNA spiked in. This chain joins TRBV4-1 and TRBJ2-1; D ambiguous. The material sequenced was naive CD8+ T cells from blood, with Jurkat cell RNA spiked in. Stated subset: FACS-sorted CD8+CD4-CCR7+CD45RA+ naive T cells. Here the CDR3 DNA reads TGCGCCAGCAGCCAAGATCGCCCGGTACTCTCCTACAATGAGCAGTTCTTC. This encodes CASSQDRPVLSYNEQFF.